The next 22 T cell receptor beta chains were all read from a single sample in a study of identical twins. TCRdb re-called the 5' RACE reads with MiXCR, one entry per CDR3 protein. The data show roughly 1,500,000 distinct CDR3 sequences, 32% seen once. Specimen: cord blood. Source of these receptors: a newborn girl in good health.

This clonotype has just one count. The gene calls are TRBV29-1 and TRBJ2-7; TRBD2 matches 10 bases. Germline values: CDR1 SQVTM, CDR2 ANQGSEA. J lost 5 bases, V lost 3 bases, and 4 bases had no gene match. The CDR3 is 13 amino acids. CDR3 loop: CSVDDLAGDEQYF. As DNA, the CDR3 is TGCAGCGTTGATGACCTAGCGGGAGACGAGCAGTACTTC.

This clonotype was observed a few times. The CDR3 protein is CASSLNLRGQYYNEQYF. CDR3 DNA: TGTGCCAGCAGTTTAAATCTCCGGGGACAGTACTACAATGAGCAGTACTTC. The rearrangement uses TRBV6-5 and TRBJ2-7; the match to TRBD1 covers 7 bases. CDR1 is MNHEY and CDR2 is SVGAGI in the germline V gene. With V trimmed by 4 bases and J by 7 bases, 19 bases remained unmatched. The CDR3 runs to 17 residues.

This clonotype was found a few times. The chain is built from TRBV7-2 and TRBJ2-3; 7 bases map to TRBD2. The CDR3 extends over 14 amino acids. V shed 7 bases and J 8 bases; nucleotides not matched to a gene: 12. The germline V gene has CDR1 SGHTA and CDR2 FQGNSA. Here the CDR3 DNA reads TGTGCCAGCAAGAGCGGAGCGGGATCCGCTACGCAGTATTTT. This gives the protein CASKSGAGSATQYF.

V is TRBV21-1 and J is TRBJ1-4. TRBV21-1 is a pseudogene segment. This CDR3 is 14 amino acids long. The DNA of the CDR3 is TGTGCCAGCAGCAAGGAGGGAACTAATGAAAAACTGTTTTTT. Translation: CASSKEGTNEKLFF.

The chain carries TRBV21-1 and TRBJ2-1; TRBD2 is taken as the D call from the table, unchecked against the DNA. TRBV21-1 is shown as a pseudogene. The CDR3 is made up of 17 amino acids. CDR3 sequence: CASSKLRGLVRENEQFF. CDR3 DNA: TGTGCCAGCAGCAAACTTAGGGGACTAGTGAGAGAGAATGAGCAGTTCTTC.

This clonotype was counted between two and nine times. The chain has TRBV5-1 and TRBJ2-1; TRBD2 agrees at 10 bases. V was pared by 2 bases and J by 7 bases, with 6 bases of the junction left unmatched. This CDR3 spans 15 amino acids. Germline loops: CDR1 SGHRS, CDR2 YFSETQ. The DNA of the CDR3 is TGCGCCAGCAGCTTTTCGGGTAGCGGGGGGAATGAGCAGTTCTTC. This gives the protein CASSFSGSGGNEQFF.

The V call is TRBV7-2, the J call TRBJ2-1; 8 nucleotides match TRBD2. The germline gives CDR1 SGHTA, CDR2 FQGNSA. The CDR3 extends over 15 amino acids. V dropped 5 bases and J dropped 4; count of bases not matched to a gene: 7. The CDR3 sequence: CASSPRTSPYNEQFF. CDR3 in DNA: TGTGCCAGCAGCCCCCGGACTAGCCCATACAATGAGCAGTTCTTC.

A few counts support this clonotype. The rearrangement links TRBV5-1 to TRBJ2-7, with D maybe TRBD2 (6 bases). With 0 bases removed from V and 3 bases from J, the gap between germline ends came to 13 bases. Germline V gene sequence: CDR1 SGHRS, CDR2 YFSETQ. The CDR3 loop spans 15 amino acids. The CDR3 coding sequence is TGCGCCAGCAGCTTGGGACGGGGGATAATCTACGAGCAGTACTTC. Residues: CASSLGRGIIYEQYF.

This clonotype was seen a handful of times. CDR3: CASSPFLGQASGYTF. In nucleotides, the CDR3 is TGCGCCAGCAGCCCCTTCTTAGGACAGGCGAGTGGCTACACCTTC. This sequence joins TRBV5-1 and TRBJ1-2, with 7 bases aligning to TRBD1. The CDR3 is made up of 15 amino acids. The trim removed 4 bases at V and 7 bases at J, leaving 13 bases unmatched. Germline V lookup: CDR1 SGHRS, CDR2 YFSETQ.

The CDR3 sequence is CSLPSRYTF. The CDR3 bases are TGTAGTCTGCCCTCCCGTTACACCTTC. The chain couples TRBV12-3 or TRBV12-4 to TRBJ1-2; D unclear. The CDR3 sequence is 9 residues long.

The V gene is TRBV27, the J gene TRBJ2-3; no clear D. Trimming stripped 1 base from V and 4 bases from J, with 9 bases between. This CDR3 region has 14 residues. Germline CDR1 reads MNHEY; CDR2 reads SMNVEV (reference sequence). CDR3 amino acids: CASSLFQYADTQYF. CDR3 coding DNA: TGTGCCAGCAGTTTATTCCAATACGCAGATACGCAGTATTTT.

The chain combines TRBV14 with TRBJ2-7; no clear D gene. V was cut by 1 base and J by 0 bases, with 13 bases left in between. Germline CDR1 reads SGHDN; CDR2 reads FVKESK. The CDR3 spans 16 residues. This chain's CDR3 is CASSQALYPSSYEQYF. CDR3 bases: TGTGCCAGCAGCCAAGCCTTATACCCAAGCTCCTACGAGCAGTACTTC.

In its sample, this clonotype was seen a few times. The rearrangement uses TRBV24-1 and TRBJ2-5; 9 nucleotides line up with TRBD1. The CDR3 is 17 amino acids. CDR1 and CDR2 (germline): KGHDR, SFDVKD. V shed 4 bases and J 0 bases; nucleotides not matched to a gene: 8. CDR3 residues: CATSDQNRGLNQETQYF. DNA for the CDR3: TGTGCCACCAGTGACCAAAACAGGGGGCTAAACCAAGAGACCCAGTACTTC.

This clonotype was detected only a few times. CDR3 sequence reads: CASSFPNEKLFF. In DNA form, the CDR3 reads TGCGCCAGCAGCTTCCCTAATGAAAAACTGTTTTTT. This chain connects TRBV5-1 to TRBJ1-4; D gene ambiguous. V lost 2 bases and J lost 3, with 2 bases in between. The CDR3 loop spans 12 amino acids. The germline V gene encodes CDR1 SGHRS and CDR2 YFSETQ.

This chain joins TRBV4-1 and TRBJ2-3; no clear D. This CDR3 has 14 amino acids. Germline V gives CDR1 MGHRA, CDR2 YSYEKL. V lost 4 bases to trimming and J lost 7 bases, with 15 bases between them. The chain's CDR3 is CASSPVLTSHTQYF. The CDR3 DNA reads as TGCGCCAGCAGCCCCGTCCTGACCTCCCATACGCAGTATTTT.

This clonotype was seen a few times. J is TRBJ2-3 and V is TRBV28; 7 nucleotides match TRBD2. Germline CDR1 is MDHEN and CDR2 is SYDVKM. This CDR3 region has 16 residues. Losses at the gene ends were 3 bases for V and 4 bases for J; bases not matched to a gene: 10. CDR3 DNA sequence: TGTGCCAGCAGTTTCCTAGCGGTGGGGGGTCCAGATACGCAGTATTTT. This gives the protein CASSFLAVGGPDTQYF.

This clonotype was detected ten times or more. V gene TRBV2 combines with J gene TRBJ1-2, with TRBD1 matching 12 bases. Germline CDR1 is SNHLY and CDR2 is FYNNEI. This CDR3 has 14 residues. The junction had 2 bases not matched to a gene; V was cut back by 6 bases and J by 3 bases. The CDR3 DNA sequence: TGTGCCAGCAGGGGACAGGGGGCCTACTATGGCTACACCTTC. Protein: CASRGQGAYYGYTF.

The gene calls are TRBV28 and TRBJ2-1, with 14 bases that match TRBD2. Germline V CDR1 and CDR2: MDHEN, SYDVKM. The CDR3 extends over 18 amino acids. Losses at the gene ends were 8 bases for V and 2 bases for J; bases not matched to a gene: 11. The DNA of the CDR3 is TGTGCCAGCTTACGGGGACTAGCGGGAGTCCACCCCTACAATGAGCAGTTCTTC. Translation: CASLRGLAGVHPYNEQFF.

This clonotype was counted a few times. V usage is TRBV12-3 or TRBV12-4 and J usage is TRBJ1-5; no reliable D call. This CDR3 contains 16 residues. Trimming pared 3 bases from V and 0 bases from J, leaving 12 bases between. As DNA, the CDR3 is TGTGCCAGCAGTTTGTTTATCCCACATAGCAATCAGCCCCAGCATTTT. This translates into CASSLFIPHSNQPQHF.

The chain combines TRBV5-1 with TRBJ2-7; D may be TRBD1 or TRBD2 (5 bases each). The V end was cut by 3 bases, the J end by 2 bases, with 18 bases between. Germline CDR1 SGHRS, CDR2 YFSETQ. This CDR3 is 16 amino acids long. CDR3 loop: CASSSVPGPAAYEQYF. CDR3 DNA: TGCGCCAGCAGCTCGGTACCGGGACCAGCGGCCTACGAGCAGTACTTC. Filled out from reference TRBV5-1 and TRBJ2-7, the complete variable domain reads KAGVTQTPRYLIKTRGQQVTLSCSPISGHRSVSWYQQTPGQGLQFLFEYFSETQRNKGNFPGRFSGRQFSNSRSEMNVSTLELGDSALYLCASSSVPGPAAYEQYFGPGTRLTVT.

This chain links TRBV7-8 with TRBJ2-7, with D possibly matching TRBD2 (6 bases). The CDR3 is 17 amino acids. Between the trimmed V and J ends, which lost 1 base and 1 base, there was a span of 17 bases. CDR1 and CDR2 from the germline V gene are SGHVS and FQNEAQ. CDR3 in amino acids: CASSLVSRRGPSYEQYF. CDR3 in DNA: TGTGCCAGCAGCTTAGTTTCCCGGCGGGGCCCTTCCTACGAGCAGTACTTC. Supplemented by reference TRBV7-8 and TRBJ2-7, the full variable domain reads GAGVSQSPRYKVAKRGQDVALRCDPISGHVSLFWYQQALGQGPEFLTYFQNEAQLDKSGLPSDRFFAERPEGSVSTLKIQRTQQEDSAVYLCASSLVSRRGPSYEQYFGPGTRLTVT.

The chain joins TRBV3-1 to TRBJ2-7; unclear D gene. Per germline, CDR1 LGHDT and CDR2 YNNKEL (reference sequence). This CDR3 region has 13 residues. V gave up 0 bases and J gave up 4 bases, with 7 bases separating them. The CDR3 DNA sequence: TGTGCCAGCAGCCAAGATCTTAAGTACGAGCAGTACTTC. Protein product: CASSQDLKYEQYF.